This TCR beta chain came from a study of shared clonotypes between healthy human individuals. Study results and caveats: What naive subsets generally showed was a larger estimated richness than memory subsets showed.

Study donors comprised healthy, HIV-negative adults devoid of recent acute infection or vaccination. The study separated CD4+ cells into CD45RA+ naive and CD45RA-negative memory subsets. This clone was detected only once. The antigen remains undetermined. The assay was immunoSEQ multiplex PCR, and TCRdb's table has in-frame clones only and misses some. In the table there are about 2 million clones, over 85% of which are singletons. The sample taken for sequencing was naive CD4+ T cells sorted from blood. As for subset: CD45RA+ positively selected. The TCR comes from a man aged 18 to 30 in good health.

DNA for the CDR3: TGCGCCAGCAGCCTCCCTACGATCAATGAAAAACTGTTTTTT. It specifies CASSLPTINEKLFF. The chain is built from TRBV4-1 and TRBJ1-4, with D unresolved. CDR1 and CDR2 (germline): MGHRA, YSYEKL. V was shortened by 4 bases and J by 5 bases, with 11 bases between the two germline ends. The CDR3 consists of 14 residues.